What follows describes a single T cell receptor (beta chain). V lost 4 bases, J lost 0 bases, and 12 bases lay in between. The germline V gene encodes CDR1 KGHSH and CDR2 LQKENI. The CDR3 spans 16 residues. In the original analysis: Amplification from reference gene primers served as the basis for estimated nucleated cell counts. Sequencing was performed with immunoSEQ multiplex PCR; in TCRdb, only in-frame clones are kept and a portion is missing. V and J calls and clone size are those listed in that table; D and trimming were worked out from the DNA. This sample has 78,000 or so clones, with roughly 87% found just once. The sample belongs to a study of blood T cell repertoires in COVID-19. At the level of the study: COVID-19 samples, acute and convalescent, were from the United States, Italy and Spain. T cells, B-cell-depleted T cells, or PBMCs supplied cDNA or gDNA.

Sample: peripheral blood. This clonotype was obtained from an elderly man with acute or convalescent COVID-19. This rearrangement joins TRBV18 to TRBJ1-4, with a weak D call TRBD1 (6 bases). CDR3 DNA sequence: TGTGCCAGCTCACTCCGACAGGAATCAACTAATGAAAAACTGTTTTTT. Its translation is CASSLRQESTNEKLFF.